The source of this T cell receptor (beta chain) is a study of blood T cells in healthy people across ages. Study-wide results and caveats: Estimates of total diversity, which came from one million sequenced T cells, were considered to be underestimates. Per million T cells, TCR beta diversity dropped about linearly as age rose.

A second PCR of about 6 to 12 cycles used a sample-barcoded 5' primer and a J-beta primer mix. Each cDNA molecule received a tag from a template-switch adaptor that had 12 random nucleotides. TCRdb passed the 5' RACE reads through MiXCR, listing each CDR3 protein once. The sample lists over 500,000 distinct CDR3 sequences, about 50% occurring once. Drawn from each donor were about 9 milliliters of peripheral blood. Per the germline V gene, CDR1 is MNHEY and CDR2 is SMNVEV (reference sequence). The germline V and J ends were trimmed by 5 bases and 5 bases, with 13 bases remaining between them. The CDR3 loop spans 14 amino acids. The table lists this clonotype with many counts. The target antigen is unknown.

The V gene is TRBV27, the J gene TRBJ1-5; the D gene is possibly TRBD1 (6 bases). The receptor comes from a woman aged 80 or over in good health. Input material: blood. CDR3 sequence reads: CASSIRGGHQPQHF. CDR3 coding DNA: TGTGCCAGCAGTATCCGGGGGGGCCATCAGCCCCAGCATTTT.